Shown below are 19 T cell receptor beta chains from a single sample sequenced in a study of a mutant IDH1 vaccine in newly diagnosed glioma. Time point denoted: baseline, week 1 (first vaccination visit). Treatment here: pre-vaccination baseline after standard-of-care therapy. Sequencing was performed with immunoSEQ multiplex PCR; in TCRdb, only in-frame clones are kept and a portion is missing. The table includes around 50,000 clones, roughly 85% detected once. The source material was PBMCs, sampled from a glioma patient treated with radiotherapy, temozolomide or both. Receptors originate from a man in his forties with glioma.

The chain uses TRBV19 and TRBJ2-1, with 14 bases lining up with TRBD2. V shed 3 bases and J 6 bases; nucleotides not matched to a gene: 13. The CDR3 extends over 19 amino acids. Per the germline V gene, CDR1 is LNHDA and CDR2 is SQIVND (reference sequence). The CDR3 loop reads CASSIRLAGGPKVGNEQFF. In DNA, the CDR3 is TGTGCCAGTAGTATTCGACTAGCGGGAGGGCCTAAAGTGGGCAATGAGCAGTTCTTC.

The chain links TRBV13 to TRBJ2-4, with D possibly being TRBD2 (6 bases). Germline V gene data show CDR1 as PRHDT and CDR2 as FYEKMQ (reference sequence). The CDR3 is 18 amino acids. V was shortened by 5 bases and J by 7 bases, with 27 bases between the two germline ends. DNA of the CDR3: TGTGCCAGCAGCGGCTACCTCGAGGAGGGACCCAAGCCCAACATTCAGTACTTC. Amino acids: CASSGYLEEGPKPNIQYF.

The chain has TRBV9 and TRBJ2-3; D tentatively reads TRBD1 or TRBD2 (6 bases each). The CDR3 consists of 17 residues. Trimming left V 3 bases short and J 6 bases short, with 23 bases between. The V gene's germline CDR1 is SGDLS and CDR2 YYNGEE. CDR3 in DNA: TGTGCCAGCAGCGCGGTACCGGGACTTAGGGGGGAGGATACGCAGTATTTT. Protein sequence: CASSAVPGLRGEDTQYF. Variable domain in full (rest from reference TRBV9 and TRBJ2-3): DSGVTQTPKHLITATGQRVTLRCSPRSGDLSVYWYQQSLDQGLQFLIQYYNGEERAKGNILERFSAQQFPDLHSELNLSSLELGDSALYFCASSAVPGLRGEDTQYFGPGTRLTVL.

V and J are TRBV5-1 and TRBJ1-2, with D possibly TRBD1 on 5 matching bases. The CDR3 consists of 14 residues. Trimming cost V 5 bases and J 4 bases, with 15 bases left between them. Germline values: CDR1 SGHRS, CDR2 YFSETQ. This CDR3 reads CASSLAGGGYGYTF. The CDR3 bases are TGCGCCAGCAGTCTGGCGGGGGGGGGCTATGGCTACACCTTC.

J is TRBJ2-3 and V is TRBV9; D perhaps matches TRBD1 (5 bases). V dropped 0 bases and J dropped 7 bases, with 9 bases sitting between them. The CDR3 spans 13 residues. Germline V gene lookup returns CDR1 SGDLS and CDR2 YYNGEE. The CDR3, as DNA: TGTGCCAGCAGCGTAGGTGGGGCAAATACGCAGTATTTT. Its protein product is CASSVGGANTQYF.

The rearrangement uses TRBV10-3 and TRBJ2-5, with unresolved D. The CDR3 is made up of 15 amino acids. The V end was cut by 0 bases, the J end by 0 bases, with 8 bases between. Germline V gene data show CDR1 as ENHRY and CDR2 as SYGVKD. The CDR3 spells CAISESTQDQETQYF. The CDR3 region has the DNA TGTGCCATCAGTGAGTCGACGCAGGACCAAGAGACCCAGTACTTC.

The chain couples TRBV4-3 to TRBJ2-4; TRBD1 matches at 7 bases. The CDR3 totals 13 residues. V lost 4 bases and J lost 7; bases outside the gene matches: 4. Germline assignment: CDR1 LGHNA and CDR2 YSLEER. This chain's CDR3 is CASSPEQGNIQYF. The CDR3 DNA sequence: TGCGCCAGCAGCCCCGAACAGGGGAACATTCAGTACTTC.

The CDR3 sequence is CASSPWGLNTIYF. As DNA, the CDR3 is TGTGCCAGCTCACCTTGGGGTCTGAACACCATATATTTT. The chain uses TRBV18 and TRBJ1-3; no firm D call. Trimming left V 3 bases short and J 7 bases short, with 10 bases between. Germline lookup yields CDR1 KGHSH and CDR2 LQKENI. The CDR3 runs to 13 residues.

The rearrangement joins TRBV5-5 to TRBJ2-7; the D is unclear. The CDR3 loop spans 13 amino acids. Germline CDR1 reads SGHKS; CDR2 reads YYEKEE (reference sequence). V was shortened by 4 bases and J by 4 bases, with 12 bases between the two germline ends. CDR3 DNA sequence: TGTGCCAGCAGCGAGTATCCAACTTACGAGCAGTACTTC. It translates to CASSEYPTYEQYF.

This clone is a singleton in its sample. The V and J genes are TRBV18 and TRBJ2-1, with D perhaps matching TRBD1 or TRBD2 (6 bases each). The CDR3 consists of 16 residues. V was pared by 6 bases and J by 7 bases, with 22 bases between. Germline V gives CDR1 KGHSH, CDR2 LQKENI. CDR3 nucleotide sequence: TGTGCCAGCTCTCCCCAGGAAGCGGGTAGGGGGAATGAGCAGTTCTTC. It yields the protein CASSPQEAGRGNEQFF.

J is TRBJ2-3 and V is TRBV6-5, with 10 bases lining up with TRBD2. The CDR3 length is 14 residues. V dropped 11 bases and J dropped 6; count of bases not matched to a gene: 11. The germline V gene has CDR1 MNHEY and CDR2 SVGAGI. CDR3: CASTGLAGEDTQYF. The DNA for the CDR3 is TGTGCCTCAACAGGGCTAGCGGGAGAGGATACGCAGTATTTT.

This clone has a single count. V is TRBV6-1 and J is TRBJ2-7; 7 bases are shared with TRBD2. Per germline, CDR1 MNHNS and CDR2 SASEGT. The CDR3 spans 15 residues. V was clipped by 1 base and J by 0 bases; unmatched bases: 3. The CDR3 coding sequence is TGTGCCAGCAGTGAAGACCTAGCGGCCTCCTACGAGCAGTACTTC. It translates to CASSEDLAASYEQYF.

J is TRBJ1-2 and V is TRBV5-1, with TRBD1 as a possible D gene (5 bases). V gave up 5 bases and J gave up 4 bases, with 24 bases separating them. The V gene's germline CDR1 is SGHRS and CDR2 YFSETQ. This CDR3 comprises 17 residues. The CDR3 here is CASRPSKTADAPYGYTF. The CDR3 DNA reads as TGCGCCAGCAGACCCTCCAAGACAGCCGATGCGCCCTATGGCTACACCTTC.

The V call is TRBV10-3, the J call TRBJ1-5, with a possible D match to TRBD1 (5 bases). V was shortened by 3 bases and J by 1 base, with 7 bases between the two germline ends. The CDR3 length is 14 residues. From germline, CDR1 is ENHRY and CDR2 SYGVKD. CDR3 DNA sequence: TGTGCCATCAGTGACAGGGAGAGCAATCAGCCCCAGCATTTT. It is translated as CAISDRESNQPQHF.

This chain links TRBV6-5 with TRBJ1-2; D is unresolved. This CDR3 comprises 11 residues. V was trimmed by 4 bases and J by 4 bases, leaving 4 bases between them. From germline, CDR1 is MNHEY and CDR2 SVGAGI. CDR3: CASSSSYGYTF. Written as DNA, the CDR3 is TGTGCCAGCAGTTCGAGCTATGGCTACACCTTC.

This clone appeared once. This chain connects TRBV5-8 to TRBJ2-1, with D perhaps TRBD2 (6 bases). The V and J ends lost 5 bases and 11 bases respectively, with 11 bases between them. CDR1 is SGHTS, CDR2 YDEGEE, per germline. This CDR3 has 11 amino acids. CDR3 DNA: TGTGCCAGCAGAAGGGGACTGAAGCAGTTCTTC. Its translation is CASRRGLKQFF.

This rearrangement joins TRBV6-1 to TRBJ1-1, with D possibly being TRBD1 (6 bases). V gave up 1 base and J gave up 4 bases, with 10 bases separating them. The CDR3 is 14 residues long. Germline lookup yields CDR1 MNHNS and CDR2 SASEGT. CDR3 DNA sequence: TGTGCCAGCAGTGAAGACAGGGTGGCCACTGAAGCTTTCTTT. The encoded protein is CASSEDRVATEAFF.

V gene TRBV5-1 combines with J gene TRBJ2-7, with TRBD1 matching over 9 bases. Looked up from germline, CDR1 is SGHRS and CDR2 is YFSETQ. V lost 1 base, J lost 3 bases, and 5 bases stayed unmatched. CDR3 length: 15 residues. The DNA of the CDR3 is TGCGCCAGCAGCTTGCGGACAGGGGCCTACTACGAGCAGTACTTC. This sequence encodes CASSLRTGAYYEQYF.

The rearrangement links TRBV6-6 to TRBJ2-7, with TRBD2 identical over 7 bases. Germline lookup yields CDR1 MNHNY and CDR2 SVGAGI (reference sequence). The CDR3 has 14 residues. Trimming at V came to 6 bases and at J to 2 bases, leaving 7 bases not matched to a gene. CDR3 sequence reads: CASRGAGFPYEQYF. CDR3 coding DNA: TGTGCCAGCAGGGGAGCGGGATTCCCCTACGAGCAGTACTTC.